The 18 T cell receptor beta chains below come from one sample, sequenced in a study of cytotoxic CD8 clonotypes in ibrutinib-treated CLL. Here immunoSEQ multiplex PCR was the method, and the copy in TCRdb shows in-frame clones only, minus some. The sample holds more than 200,000 clones, 65% to 80% seen once. The source material was PBMCs, sampled after 12 months of ibrutinib treatment. The receptor source for this set is a human donor with chronic lymphocytic leukemia.

The V and J genes are TRBV9 and TRBJ1-2; TRBD1 might be the D (6 bases). Trimming removed 1 base from V and 4 bases from J, with 11 bases in between. This CDR3 is built from 14 residues. Germline-derived CDR1 and CDR2 are SGDLS and YYNGEE. The CDR3 DNA reads TGTGCCAGCAGCGTAACGGGGACAAGCTATGGCTACACCTTC. It codes for CASSVTGTSYGYTF.

V usage is TRBV29-1 and J usage is TRBJ1-6; D is ambiguous. The germline gives CDR1 SQVTM, CDR2 ANQGSEA. There are 13 residues in the CDR3. V was cut by 1 base and J by 9 bases, with 10 bases left in between. The CDR3 loop is CSVEGRHTSPLHF. Written as DNA, the CDR3 is TGCAGCGTTGAAGGGAGACACACTTCACCCCTCCACTTT.

This clone has just a few counts. The chain combines TRBV18 with TRBJ2-1, with 9 bases identical to TRBD2. The germline V gene encodes CDR1 KGHSH and CDR2 LQKENI. V was clipped by 1 base and J by 6 bases; unmatched bases: 7. The CDR3 loop spans 16 amino acids. CDR3 DNA sequence: TGTGCCAGCTCACCACGGGCAGCGGGAGGAGGCAATGAGCAGTTCTTC. Residues: CASSPRAAGGGNEQFF.

V usage is TRBV2 and J usage is TRBJ2-1, with D uncertain. CDR3 size: 10 residues. Germline CDR1 reads SNHLY; CDR2 reads FYNNEI. V dropped 1 base and J dropped 10 bases, with 2 bases sitting between them. For the CDR3, the DNA is TGTGCCAGCAGTGAAGGAGAGCAGTTCTTC. This sequence encodes CASSEGEQFF.

The chain carries TRBV6-6 and TRBJ2-7; D tentatively fits TRBD1 or TRBD2 (5 bases each). The CDR3 runs 14 residues. The germline V gene encodes CDR1 MNHNY and CDR2 SVGAGI (reference sequence). The germline V and J ends were trimmed by 6 bases and 3 bases, with 15 bases remaining between them. The CDR3 bases are TGTGCCAGCAGCCTAAAGACAGAGGGCTACGAGCAGTACTTC. Protein sequence: CASSLKTEGYEQYF.

The chain uses TRBV4-3 and TRBJ1-1; D is perhaps TRBD1 (6 bases). The germline V and J ends were trimmed by 4 bases and 4 bases, with 13 bases remaining between them. This CDR3 has 14 amino acids. Germline values: CDR1 LGHNA, CDR2 YSLEER. The CDR3 nucleotides are TGCGCCAGCAGCCCCAGCAGGGGACCCACTGAAGCTTTCTTT. Translating gives CASSPSRGPTEAFF.

This clone was seen more than once but under ten times. This sequence joins TRBV4-2 and TRBJ2-6; 9 bases match TRBD1. The germline gives CDR1 LGHNA, CDR2 YNFKEQ. Unmatched junction bases numbered 10, after V lost 4 bases and J lost 3 bases. This CDR3 comprises 18 residues. CDR3 loop: CASSRNLQGAHGANVLTF. CDR3 nucleotide sequence: TGTGCCAGCAGCCGGAACCTACAGGGGGCGCATGGGGCCAACGTCCTGACTTTC.

This clone was picked up one time. This chain connects TRBV30 to TRBJ2-3; 14 nucleotides match TRBD2. The CDR3 length is 17 residues. V lost 4 bases to trimming and J lost 9 bases; unmatched junction nucleotides: 15. The V gene's germline CDR1 is GTSNPN and CDR2 SVGIG (reference sequence). CDR3 region: CAWNTPGLAGVGRTQYF. In DNA form, the CDR3 reads TGTGCCTGGAATACCCCGGGACTAGCGGGGGTAGGGCGGACGCAGTATTTT.

The chain is built from TRBV5-6 and TRBJ1-1; D gene ambiguous. CDR3 length: 15 amino acids. Germline loops: CDR1 SGHDT, CDR2 YYEEEE. Trimming pared 4 bases from V and 0 bases from J, leaving 13 bases between. CDR3 region: CASSLAGRMNTEAFF. The CDR3 nucleotides read TGTGCCAGCAGCCTAGCCGGGAGGATGAACACTGAAGCTTTCTTT. The whole variable domain, remainder taken from reference TRBV5-6 and TRBJ1-1, is DAGVTQSPTHLIKTRGQQVTLRCSPKSGHDTVSWYQQALGQGPQFIFQYYEEEERQRGNFPDRFSGHQFPNYSSELNVNALLLGDSALYLCASSLAGRMNTEAFFGQGTRLTVV.

This chain joins TRBV19 and TRBJ2-7; D gene unclear. The length of the CDR3 is 11 residues. The germline CDR1 and CDR2 sequences are LNHDA and SQIVND (reference sequence). V shed 6 bases and J shed 6 bases, with 9 bases lying between them. CDR3 residues: CASSESTEQYF. The DNA for the CDR3 is TGTGCCAGTAGCGAGTCCACCGAGCAGTACTTC.

The V call is TRBV18, the J call TRBJ2-7, with D unclear. Germline lookup yields CDR1 KGHSH and CDR2 LQKENI. CDR3 size: 13 residues. Trimming cost V 3 bases and J 6 bases, with 12 bases left between them. CDR3 sequence (DNA): TGTGCCAGCTCACCTCAGAATTCGGGCGAGCAGTACTTC. This encodes CASSPQNSGEQYF.

There are a few counts of this clone. This chain joins TRBV27 and TRBJ2-1, with D possibly TRBD2 on 5 matching bases. Trimming stripped 5 bases from V and 7 bases from J, with 18 bases between. The V gene's germline CDR1 is MNHEY and CDR2 SMNVEV (reference sequence). CDR3 length equals 15 residues. CDR3 nucleotide sequence: TGTGCCAGCAGTAGAGAGGGCCGCAGTTCGAATGAGCAGTTCTTC. Protein: CASSREGRSSNEQFF.

The gene calls are TRBV28 and TRBJ1-5, with D perhaps matching TRBD1 (6 bases). Per germline, CDR1 MDHEN and CDR2 SYDVKM. Trimming took 6 bases from V and 9 from J, leaving 18 bases between them. CDR3 length: 14 residues. CDR3 bases: TGTGCCAGCAGGGCTCTCCACGGGGGGCGGCCCCAGCATTTT. Encoded protein: CASRALHGGRPQHF.

V usage is TRBV6-5 and J usage is TRBJ1-2; 8 nucleotides align to TRBD1. This CDR3 is 14 amino acids long. With V trimmed by 5 bases and J by 0 bases, 2 bases remained unmatched. Per the germline V gene, CDR1 is MNHEY and CDR2 is SVGAGI. CDR3: CASSRQGPNYGYTF. DNA for the CDR3: TGTGCCAGCAGTCGACAGGGGCCTAACTATGGCTACACCTTC.

This clone has more than one count but fewer than ten. The J gene is TRBJ1-1, the V gene TRBV7-9; 10 positions agree with TRBD1. Germline values: CDR1 SEHNR, CDR2 FQNEAQ (reference sequence). The CDR3 sequence is 19 residues long. V shed 5 bases and J 4 bases; nucleotides not matched to a gene: 19. The CDR3 sequence: CASSVLRTGGTPGGTEAFF. The CDR3 bases are TGTGCCAGCAGCGTACTCCGGACAGGGGGAACTCCGGGCGGCACTGAAGCTTTCTTT.

The rearrangement joins TRBV11-2 to TRBJ1-2, with TRBD1 matching over 9 bases. V lost 6 bases and J lost 2; bases outside the gene matches: 7. The germline V gene encodes CDR1 SGHAT and CDR2 FQNNGV. CDR3 length: 15 amino acids. The CDR3 DNA reads as TGTGCCAGCAGGGAGGGAACAGGGGGCAACTATGGCTACACCTTC. Translating gives CASREGTGGNYGYTF.

The CDR3 region has the DNA TGTGCCAGCAGGCCCTTGACGGGGGGGGATCAGCCCCAGCATTTT. Translation: CASRPLTGGDQPQHF. The chain employs TRBV6-5 and TRBJ1-5, with TRBD1 as a possible D gene (5 bases). Germline V gene data show CDR1 as MNHEY and CDR2 as SVGAGI. V was pared by 6 bases and J by 5 bases, with 17 bases between. The CDR3 runs 15 residues.

Details on this clone: A junction boundary mismatches the germline segment, possibly from a read error. The chain couples TRBV27 to TRBJ2-7; D is unclear. Germline assignment: CDR1 MNHEY and CDR2 SMNVEV (reference sequence). This CDR3 region has 14 residues. The CDR3 spells CASSLSSPTYEQYF. For the CDR3, the DNA is TGTGCCAGCAGTCTATCGAGCCCTACCTACGAGCAGTACTTC.